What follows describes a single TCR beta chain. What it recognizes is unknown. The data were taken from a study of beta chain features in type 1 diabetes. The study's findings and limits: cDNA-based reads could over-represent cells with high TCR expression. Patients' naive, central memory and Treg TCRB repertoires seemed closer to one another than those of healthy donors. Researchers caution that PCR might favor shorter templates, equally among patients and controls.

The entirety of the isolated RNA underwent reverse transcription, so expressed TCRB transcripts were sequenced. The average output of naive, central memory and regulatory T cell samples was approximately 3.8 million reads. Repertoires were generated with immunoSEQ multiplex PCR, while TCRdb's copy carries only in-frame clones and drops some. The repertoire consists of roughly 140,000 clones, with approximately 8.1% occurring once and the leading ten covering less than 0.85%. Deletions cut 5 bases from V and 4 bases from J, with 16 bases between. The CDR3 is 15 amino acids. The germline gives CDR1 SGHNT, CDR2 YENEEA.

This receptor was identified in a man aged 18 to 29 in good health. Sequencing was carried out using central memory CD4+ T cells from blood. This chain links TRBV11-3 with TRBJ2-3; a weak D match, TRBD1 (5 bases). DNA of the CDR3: TGTGCCAGCAGCCGACAGAGCCTAACTTCAGATACGCAGTATTTT. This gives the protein CASSRQSLTSDTQYF.